The 3 T cell receptor beta chains in this list originate from one sample, sequenced in a study of blood T cell repertoires in COVID-19. TCRdb's table, derived via immunoSEQ multiplex PCR, lists solely in-frame clones and lacks some. Of about 240,000 clones listed, roughly 85% were seen once; the top ten hold around 3.4%. The sample consisted of peripheral blood. Receptor source: a woman aged 18-29 years with acute or convalescent COVID-19.

This clone came up once. This chain connects TRBV15 to TRBJ1-2; 10 bases are shared with TRBD1. CDR3 length: 13 amino acids. Germline loops: CDR1 LNHNV, CDR2 YYDKDF (reference sequence). V dropped 5 bases and J dropped 6; count of bases not matched to a gene: 3. CDR3 protein: CATSVGQGHGYTF. The DNA of the CDR3 is TGTGCCACCAGCGTGGGACAGGGGCATGGCTACACCTTC.

The CDR3 spells CASSLGLAGHTGELFF. The DNA for the CDR3 is TGTGCCAGCAGCTTGGGACTAGCGGGACACACCGGGGAGCTGTTTTTT. The rearrangement links TRBV5-6 to TRBJ2-2, with 11 bases fitting TRBD2. V dropped 0 bases and J dropped 3; count of bases not matched to a gene: 1. CDR3 length: 16 residues. Germline V gene data show CDR1 as SGHDT and CDR2 as YYEEEE.

This clone appeared once. This chain uses TRBV9 with TRBJ2-1; 9 nucleotides agree with TRBD2. The CDR3 length is 15 residues. Per the germline V gene, CDR1 is SGDLS and CDR2 is YYNGEE. The junction had 9 bases not matched to a gene; V was cut back by 5 bases and J by 6 bases. The CDR3 spells CASSFGASGANEQFF. The CDR3, as DNA: TGTGCCAGCAGTTTCGGGGCTAGCGGGGCCAATGAGCAGTTCTTC.